This T cell receptor beta chain originates from a study of technical replicates of blood from several donors. The V and J ends lost 10 bases and 0 bases respectively, with 22 bases between them. The germline V gene encodes CDR1 SEHNR and CDR2 FQNEAQ (reference sequence). This CDR3 has 16 amino acids. Measured with immunoSEQ multiplex PCR; TCRdb has only the in-frame clones, and not every one. Of around 83,000 clones listed, approximately 93% are singletons. The sequenced sample was T cells isolated from PBMCs. The gene calls are TRBV7-9 and TRBJ2-7; D is possibly TRBD2 (7 bases). This TCR derives from a human donor in good health. The CDR3 region has the DNA TGTGCCACCCACCCCTCCGGGGGGCCCAGCTCCTACGAGCAGTACTTC. Translating it yields CATHPSGGPSSYEQYF.